This TCR beta chain comes out of a study of control samples from healthy donors and cancer patients (dated by TCRdb to 2020 to 2021). Library preparation was by the immunoSEQ multiplex PCR assay. Not all clones reach the TCRdb copy of this immuneACCESS table, which keeps in-frame sequences only. Checked studies attribute under half of the gap to unresolved V genes and leave the rest unexplained. The sample table lists roughly 170,000 clones, approximately 94% of them with a count of one. Jointly, the top ten make up 1.1% to 1.5% of the sample. Worth noting for this clone: This clone's antigen is unknown. No per-base quality is available; no much larger clone lies one base away.

The CDR3 has 13 amino acids, counting the end cysteine and phenylalanine. Kept here is only the CDR3 DNA, which spans 39 bases and is read in frame from base 1. The germline V gene sets CDR1 to SGDLS and CDR2 to YYNGEE. V lost 4 bases and J lost 3 bases; the stretch between them is 9 bases long. The source material was blood. The sequence derives from a woman aged 18-29 years in good health. The rearranged chain carries TRBV9 and TRBJ2-3; the D gene is unclear. The nucleotides are TGTGCCAGCAGCTATGACTTGACAGATACGCAGTATTTT. Translated, this is CASSYDLTDTQYF.